Sequencing of this T cell receptor beta chain was carried out in a study of blood T cell repertoires in COVID-19. Original handling: Nucleated cell counts were estimated from reference gene primer amplification. Profiling relied on immunoSEQ multiplex PCR, and the TCRdb table lists in-frame clones only, not all of them. V and J calls and clone size are given by that table; D and trimming were obtained from the DNA. The profile covers tens of thousands of clones, with roughly three quarters appearing a single time and 15% to 20% taken by the ten largest. The TCR originated in a man between 65 and 85 years old with acute or convalescent COVID-19. Material: peripheral blood.

The CDR3 spells CASSQTGDYGYTF. The CDR3 nucleotides are TGTGCCAGCAGCCAGACAGGCGATTATGGCTACACCTTC. The V and J genes are TRBV3-1 (or the pseudogene TRBV3-2) and TRBJ1-2; D possibly corresponds to TRBD1 (6 bases). Germline lookup yields CDR1 LGHDT and CDR2 YNNKEL (reference sequence). The CDR3 covers 13 residues. The V end was cut by 3 bases, the J end by 5 bases, with 10 bases between.